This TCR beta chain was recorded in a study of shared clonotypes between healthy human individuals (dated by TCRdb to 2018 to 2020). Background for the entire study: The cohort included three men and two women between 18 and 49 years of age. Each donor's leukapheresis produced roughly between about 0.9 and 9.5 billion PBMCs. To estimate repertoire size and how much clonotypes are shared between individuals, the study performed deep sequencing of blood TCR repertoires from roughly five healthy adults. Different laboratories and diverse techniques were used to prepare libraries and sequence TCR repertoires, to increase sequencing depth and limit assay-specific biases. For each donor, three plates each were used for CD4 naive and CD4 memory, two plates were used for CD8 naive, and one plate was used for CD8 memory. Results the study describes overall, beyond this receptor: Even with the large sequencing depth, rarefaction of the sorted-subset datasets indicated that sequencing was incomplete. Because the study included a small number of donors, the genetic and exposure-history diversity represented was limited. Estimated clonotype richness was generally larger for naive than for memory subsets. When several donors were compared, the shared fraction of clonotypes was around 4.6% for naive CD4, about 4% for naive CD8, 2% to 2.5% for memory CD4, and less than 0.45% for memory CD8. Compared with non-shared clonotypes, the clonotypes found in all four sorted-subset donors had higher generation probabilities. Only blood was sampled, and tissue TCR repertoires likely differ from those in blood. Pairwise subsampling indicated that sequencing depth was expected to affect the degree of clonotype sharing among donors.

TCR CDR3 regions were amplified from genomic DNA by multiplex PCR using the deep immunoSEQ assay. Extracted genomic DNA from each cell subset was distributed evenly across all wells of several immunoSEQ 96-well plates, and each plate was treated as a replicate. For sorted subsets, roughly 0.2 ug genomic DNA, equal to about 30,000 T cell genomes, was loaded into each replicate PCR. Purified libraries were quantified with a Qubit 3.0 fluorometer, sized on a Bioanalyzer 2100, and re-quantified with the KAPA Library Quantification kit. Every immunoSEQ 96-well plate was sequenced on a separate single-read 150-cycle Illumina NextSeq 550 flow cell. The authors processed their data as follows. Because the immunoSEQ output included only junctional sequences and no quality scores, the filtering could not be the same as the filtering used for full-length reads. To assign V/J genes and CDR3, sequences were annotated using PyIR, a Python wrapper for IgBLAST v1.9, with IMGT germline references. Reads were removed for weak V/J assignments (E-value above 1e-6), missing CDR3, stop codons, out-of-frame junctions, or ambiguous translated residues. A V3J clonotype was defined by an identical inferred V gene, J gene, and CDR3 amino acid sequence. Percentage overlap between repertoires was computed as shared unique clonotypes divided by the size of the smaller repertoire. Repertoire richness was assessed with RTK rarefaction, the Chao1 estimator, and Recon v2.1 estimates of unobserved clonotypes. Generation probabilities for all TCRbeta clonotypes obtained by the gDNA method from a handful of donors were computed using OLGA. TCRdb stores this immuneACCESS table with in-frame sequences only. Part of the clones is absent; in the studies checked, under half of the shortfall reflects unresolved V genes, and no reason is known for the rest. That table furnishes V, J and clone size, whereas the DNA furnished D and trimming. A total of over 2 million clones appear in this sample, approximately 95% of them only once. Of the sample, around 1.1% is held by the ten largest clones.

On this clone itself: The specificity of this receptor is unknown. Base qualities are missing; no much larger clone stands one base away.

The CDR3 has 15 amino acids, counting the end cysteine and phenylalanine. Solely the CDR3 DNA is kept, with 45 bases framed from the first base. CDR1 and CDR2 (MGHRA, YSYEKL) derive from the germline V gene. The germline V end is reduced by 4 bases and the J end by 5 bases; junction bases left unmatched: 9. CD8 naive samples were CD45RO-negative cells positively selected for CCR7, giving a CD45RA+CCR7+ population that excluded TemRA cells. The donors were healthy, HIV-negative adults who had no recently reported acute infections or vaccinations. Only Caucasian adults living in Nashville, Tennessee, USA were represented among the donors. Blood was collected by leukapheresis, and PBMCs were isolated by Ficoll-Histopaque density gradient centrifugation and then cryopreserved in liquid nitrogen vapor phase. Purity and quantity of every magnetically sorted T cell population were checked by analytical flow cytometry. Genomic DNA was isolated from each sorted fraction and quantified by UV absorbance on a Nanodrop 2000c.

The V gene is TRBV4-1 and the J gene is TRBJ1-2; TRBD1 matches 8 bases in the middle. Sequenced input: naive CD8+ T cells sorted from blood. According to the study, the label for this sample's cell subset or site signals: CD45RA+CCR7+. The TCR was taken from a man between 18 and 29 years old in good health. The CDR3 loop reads CASSPGQGGGYGYTF. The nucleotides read TGCGCCAGCAGCCCCGGACAGGGTGGGGGTTATGGCTACACCTTC.